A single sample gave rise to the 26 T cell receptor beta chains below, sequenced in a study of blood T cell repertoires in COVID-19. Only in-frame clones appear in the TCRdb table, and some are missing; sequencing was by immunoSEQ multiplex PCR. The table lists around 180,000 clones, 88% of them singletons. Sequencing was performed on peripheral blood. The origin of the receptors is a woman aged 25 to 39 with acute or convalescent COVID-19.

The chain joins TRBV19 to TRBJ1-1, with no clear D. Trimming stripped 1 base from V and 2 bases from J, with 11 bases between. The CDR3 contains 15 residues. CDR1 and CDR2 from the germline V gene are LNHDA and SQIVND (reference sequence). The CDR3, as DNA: TGTGCCAGTAGTATAGCTGGAGGCAGAAACACTGAAGCTTTCTTT. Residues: CASSIAGGRNTEAFF.

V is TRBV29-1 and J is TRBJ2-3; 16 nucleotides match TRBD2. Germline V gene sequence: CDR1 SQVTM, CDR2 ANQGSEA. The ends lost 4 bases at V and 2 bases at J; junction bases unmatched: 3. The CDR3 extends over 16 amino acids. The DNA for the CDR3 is TGCAGCGTTGGGGGACTAGCGGGAGGGACCACAGATACGCAGTATTTT. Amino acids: CSVGGLAGGTTDTQYF.

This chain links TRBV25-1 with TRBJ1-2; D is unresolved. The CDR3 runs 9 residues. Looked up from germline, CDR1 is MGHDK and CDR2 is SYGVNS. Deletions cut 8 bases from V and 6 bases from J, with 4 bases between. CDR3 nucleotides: TGTGCCAGCCCAGATGGCTACACCTTC. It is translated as CASPDGYTF.

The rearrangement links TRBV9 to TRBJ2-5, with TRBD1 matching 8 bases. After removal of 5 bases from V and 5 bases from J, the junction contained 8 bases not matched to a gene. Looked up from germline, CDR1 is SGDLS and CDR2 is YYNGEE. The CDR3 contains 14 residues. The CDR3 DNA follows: TGTGCCAGCAGTGAAGACAGGGGAGTTGAGACCCAGTACTTC. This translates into CASSEDRGVETQYF. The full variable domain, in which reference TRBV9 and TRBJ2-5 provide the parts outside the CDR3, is DSGVTQTPKHLITATGQRVTLRCSPRSGDLSVYWYQQSLDQGLQFLIQYYNGEERAKGNILERFSAQQFPDLHSELNLSSLELGDSALYFCASSEDRGVETQYFGPGTRLLVL.

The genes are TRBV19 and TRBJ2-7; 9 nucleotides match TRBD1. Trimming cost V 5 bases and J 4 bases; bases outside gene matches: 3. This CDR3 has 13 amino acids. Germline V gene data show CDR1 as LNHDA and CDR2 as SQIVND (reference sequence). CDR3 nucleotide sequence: TGTGCCAGTAGTGAACAGGGGGCATACGAGCAGTACTTC. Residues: CASSEQGAYEQYF.

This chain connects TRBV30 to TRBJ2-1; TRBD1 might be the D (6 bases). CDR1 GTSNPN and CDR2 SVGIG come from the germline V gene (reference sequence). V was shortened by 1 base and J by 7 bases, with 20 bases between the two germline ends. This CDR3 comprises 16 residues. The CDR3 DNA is TGTGCCTGGAGTGGCGGACAGTTTCGCCTCGGGAATGAGCAGTTCTTC. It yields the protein CAWSGGQFRLGNEQFF. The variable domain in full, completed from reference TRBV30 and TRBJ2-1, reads SQTIHQWPATLVQPVGSPLSLECTVEGTSNPNLYWYRQAAGRGLQLLFYSVGIGQISSEVPQNLSASRPQDRQFILSSKKLLLSDSGFYLCAWSGGQFRLGNEQFFGPGTRLTVL.

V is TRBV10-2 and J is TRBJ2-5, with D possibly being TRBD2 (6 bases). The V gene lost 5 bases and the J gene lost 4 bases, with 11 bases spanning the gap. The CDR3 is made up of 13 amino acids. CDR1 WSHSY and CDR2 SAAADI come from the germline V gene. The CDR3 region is CASSQTSGETQYF. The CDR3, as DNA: TGCGCCAGCAGTCAGACTAGTGGAGAGACCCAGTACTTC.

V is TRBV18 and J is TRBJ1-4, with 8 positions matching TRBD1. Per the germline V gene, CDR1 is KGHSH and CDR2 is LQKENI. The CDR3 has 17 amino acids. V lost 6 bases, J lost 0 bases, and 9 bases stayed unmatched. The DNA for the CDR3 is TGTGCCAGCTCGAAGGACAGGGTCGGTGCAACTAATGAAAAACTGTTTTTT. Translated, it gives CASSKDRVGATNEKLFF.

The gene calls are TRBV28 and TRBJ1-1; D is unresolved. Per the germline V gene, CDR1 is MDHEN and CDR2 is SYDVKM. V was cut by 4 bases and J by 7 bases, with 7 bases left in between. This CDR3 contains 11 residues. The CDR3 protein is CASSSSFEAFF. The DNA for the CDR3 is TGTGCCAGCAGTTCGTCGTTTGAAGCTTTCTTT.

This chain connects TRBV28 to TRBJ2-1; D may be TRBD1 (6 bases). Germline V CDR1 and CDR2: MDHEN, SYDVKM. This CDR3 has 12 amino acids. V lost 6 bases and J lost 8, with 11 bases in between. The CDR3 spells CASSRGWYEQFF. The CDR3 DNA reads TGTGCCAGCAGCAGGGGTTGGTATGAGCAGTTCTTC.

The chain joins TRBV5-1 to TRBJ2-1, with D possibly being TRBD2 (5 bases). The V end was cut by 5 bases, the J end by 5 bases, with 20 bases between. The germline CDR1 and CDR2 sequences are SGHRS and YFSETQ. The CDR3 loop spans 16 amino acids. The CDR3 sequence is CASSLSWGVGNNEQFF. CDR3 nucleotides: TGCGCCAGCAGTCTATCGTGGGGAGTCGGGAACAATGAGCAGTTCTTC.

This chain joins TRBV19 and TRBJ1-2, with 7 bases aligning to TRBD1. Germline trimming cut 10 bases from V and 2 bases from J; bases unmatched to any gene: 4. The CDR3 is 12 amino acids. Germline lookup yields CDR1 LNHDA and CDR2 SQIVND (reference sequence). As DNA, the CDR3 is TGTGCCACCACACAGGGGAACTATGGCTACACCTTC. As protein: CATTQGNYGYTF.

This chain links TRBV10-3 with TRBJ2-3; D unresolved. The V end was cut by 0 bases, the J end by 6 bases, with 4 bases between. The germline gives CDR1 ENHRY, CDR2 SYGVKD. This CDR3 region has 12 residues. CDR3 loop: CAISESTDTQYF. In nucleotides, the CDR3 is TGTGCCATCAGTGAGTCTACTGATACGCAGTATTTT.

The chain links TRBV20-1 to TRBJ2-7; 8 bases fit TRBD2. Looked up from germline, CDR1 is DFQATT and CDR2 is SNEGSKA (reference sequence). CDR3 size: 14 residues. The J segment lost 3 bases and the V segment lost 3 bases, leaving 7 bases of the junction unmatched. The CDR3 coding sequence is TGCAGTGCTAGTTCTCCCGGGAGGGGCTACGAGCAGTACTTC. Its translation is CSASSPGRGYEQYF.

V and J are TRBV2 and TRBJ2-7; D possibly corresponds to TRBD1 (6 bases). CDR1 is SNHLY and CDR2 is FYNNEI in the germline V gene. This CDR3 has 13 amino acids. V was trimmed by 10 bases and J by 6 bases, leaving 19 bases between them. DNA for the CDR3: TGTGCCATGTCACCGGGACAAGAAGTCGAGCAGTACTTC. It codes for CAMSPGQEVEQYF.

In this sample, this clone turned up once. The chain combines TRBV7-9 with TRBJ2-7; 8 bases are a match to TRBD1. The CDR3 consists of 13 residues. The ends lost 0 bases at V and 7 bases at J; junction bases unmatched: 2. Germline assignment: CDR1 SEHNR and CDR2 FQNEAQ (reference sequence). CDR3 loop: CASSLARTGEQYF. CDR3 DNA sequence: TGTGCCAGCAGCTTAGCTAGGACAGGGGAGCAGTACTTC. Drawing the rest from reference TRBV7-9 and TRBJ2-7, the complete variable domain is DTGVSQNPRHKITKRGQNVTFRCDPISEHNRLYWYRQTLGQGPEFLTYFQNEAQLEKSRLLSDRFSAERPKGSFSTLEIQRTEQGDSAMYLCASSLARTGEQYFGPGTRLTVT.

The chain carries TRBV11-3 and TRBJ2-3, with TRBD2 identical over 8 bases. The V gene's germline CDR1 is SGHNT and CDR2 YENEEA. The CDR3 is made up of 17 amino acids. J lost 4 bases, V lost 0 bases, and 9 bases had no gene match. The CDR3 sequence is CASSLDPFGRASDTQYF. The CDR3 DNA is TGTGCCAGCAGCTTAGATCCCTTCGGGAGGGCCTCAGATACGCAGTATTTT.

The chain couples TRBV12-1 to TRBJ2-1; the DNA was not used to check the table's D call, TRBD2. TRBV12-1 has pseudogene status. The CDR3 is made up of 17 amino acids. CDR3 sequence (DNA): TGTGCCAGCAGCTTTCGGACTAGCGGGCGCTCCTACAATGAGCAGTTCTTC. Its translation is CASSFRTSGRSYNEQFF.

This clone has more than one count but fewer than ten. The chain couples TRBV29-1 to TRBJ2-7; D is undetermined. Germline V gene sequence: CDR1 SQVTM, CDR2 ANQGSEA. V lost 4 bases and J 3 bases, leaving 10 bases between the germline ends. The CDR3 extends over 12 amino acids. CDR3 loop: CSVGDSFYEQYF. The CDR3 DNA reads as TGCAGCGTTGGAGACTCCTTCTACGAGCAGTACTTC.

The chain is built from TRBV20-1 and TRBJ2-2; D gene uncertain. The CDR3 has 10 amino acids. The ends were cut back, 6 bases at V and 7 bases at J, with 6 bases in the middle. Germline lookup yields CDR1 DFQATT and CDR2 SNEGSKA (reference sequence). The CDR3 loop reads CSARFGELFF. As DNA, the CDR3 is TGCAGTGCCAGGTTCGGGGAGCTGTTTTTT.

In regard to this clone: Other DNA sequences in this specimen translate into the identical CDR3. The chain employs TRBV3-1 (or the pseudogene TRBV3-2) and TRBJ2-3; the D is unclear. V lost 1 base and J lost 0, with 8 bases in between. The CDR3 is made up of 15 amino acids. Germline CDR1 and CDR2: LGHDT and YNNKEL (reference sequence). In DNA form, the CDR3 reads TGTGCCAGCAGCCAAGGCGTCACTAGCACAGATACGCAGTATTTT. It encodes CASSQGVTSTDTQYF.

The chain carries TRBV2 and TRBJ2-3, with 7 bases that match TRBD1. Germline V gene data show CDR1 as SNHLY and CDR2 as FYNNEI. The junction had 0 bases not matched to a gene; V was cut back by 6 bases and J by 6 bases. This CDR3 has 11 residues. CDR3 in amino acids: CASRDRDTQYF. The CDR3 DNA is TGTGCCAGCAGGGACAGGGATACGCAGTATTTT.

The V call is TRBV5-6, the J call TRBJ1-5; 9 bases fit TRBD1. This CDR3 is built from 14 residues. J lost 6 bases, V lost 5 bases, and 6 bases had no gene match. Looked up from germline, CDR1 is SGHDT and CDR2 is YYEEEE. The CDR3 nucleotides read TGTGCCAGCAGTCGGACAGGGGAGGGTCAGCCCCAGCATTTT. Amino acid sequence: CASSRTGEGQPQHF. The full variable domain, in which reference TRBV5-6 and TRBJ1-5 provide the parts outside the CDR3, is DAGVTQSPTHLIKTRGQQVTLRCSPKSGHDTVSWYQQALGQGPQFIFQYYEEEERQRGNFPDRFSGHQFPNYSSELNVNALLLGDSALYLCASSRTGEGQPQHFGDGTRLSIL.

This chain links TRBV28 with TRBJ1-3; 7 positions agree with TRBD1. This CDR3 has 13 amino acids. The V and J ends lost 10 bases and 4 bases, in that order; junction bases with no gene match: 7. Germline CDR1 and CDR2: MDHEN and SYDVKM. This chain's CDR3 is CATVGTAGNTIYF. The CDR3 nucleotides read TGTGCCACCGTAGGGACAGCCGGAAACACCATATATTTT.

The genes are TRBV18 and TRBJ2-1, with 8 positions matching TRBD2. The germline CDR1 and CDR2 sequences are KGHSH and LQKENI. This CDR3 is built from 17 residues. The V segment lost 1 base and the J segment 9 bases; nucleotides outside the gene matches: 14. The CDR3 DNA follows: TGTGCCAGCTCACCACTTACTAGCGGTCTGCCCGGAGGTGAGCAGTTCTTC. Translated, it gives CASSPLTSGLPGGEQFF. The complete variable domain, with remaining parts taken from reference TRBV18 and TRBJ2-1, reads NAGVMQNPRHLVRRRGQEARLRCSPMKGHSHVYWYRQLPEEGLKFMVYLQKENIIDESGMPKERFSAEFPKEGPSILRIQQVVRGDSAAYFCASSPLTSGLPGGEQFFGPGTRLTVL.

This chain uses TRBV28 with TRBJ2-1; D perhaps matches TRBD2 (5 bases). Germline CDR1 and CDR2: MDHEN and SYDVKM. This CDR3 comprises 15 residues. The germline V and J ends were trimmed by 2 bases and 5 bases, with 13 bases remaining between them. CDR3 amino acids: CASSLRRAVNNEQFF. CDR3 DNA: TGTGCCAGCAGTTTACGGCGAGCGGTAAACAATGAGCAGTTCTTC.